The rows below give T cell receptor beta chains drawn from one sample of a study of blood T cell repertoires in COVID-19. Sequenced by immunoSEQ multiplex PCR; TCRdb stores in-frame clones only, minus some. Seen here are around 300,000 clones, about nine tenths observed once, and the top ten hold roughly a tenth. Sequenced material: PBMCs or T cells enriched from blood (not recorded which). Every receptor here comes from a woman in her thirties who had recovered from COVID-19. Both conserved end residues are part of each CDR3. A D gene is named only where the DNA matches it firmly. Rows may omit the clone size; those that give it use once, few, many or a size class.

D gene,J gene,clone size,V gene,CDR3 DNA,CDR3 protein
NA,TRBJ2-7,NA,TRBV4-2,TGTGCCAGCAGCCGGGAGGCGCGTATAAGCTCCTACGAGCAGTACTTC,CASSREARISSYEQYF
NA,TRBJ1-3,NA,TRBV9,TGTGCCAGCAGCGTAGGACAATGGGACACCATATATTTT,CASSVGQWDTIYF
NA,TRBJ2-7,NA,TRBV14,TGTGCCAGCAGCCAAGTCTCCGGGTACGAGCAGTACTTC,CASSQVSGYEQYF
NA,TRBJ2-2,once,TRBV27,TGTGCCAGCAGCCGTTCTTCGGACAGTGAACATAGGACCGGGGAGCTGTTTTTT,CASSRSSDSEHRTGELFF
NA,TRBJ1-2,NA,TRBV5-4,TGTGCCAGCAGCTTGAAAGGTCAGGGCGTCTATGGCTACACCTTC,CASSLKGQGVYGYTF
NA,TRBJ1-5,NA,TRBV5-6,TGTGCCAGCAGCTTGTTGTACGGGGTTCAGCCCCAGCATTTT,CASSLLYGVQPQHF
NA,TRBJ1-4,NA,TRBV19,TGTGCCAGTAACGAAAACGTGGGGGGTTGGAATGAAAAACTGTTTTTT,CASNENVGGWNEKLFF
NA,TRBJ2-2,few,TRBV19,TGTGCCACCGGACAGAACACCGGGGAGCTGTTTTTT,CATGQNTGELFF
NA,TRBJ1-5,NA,TRBV27,TGTGCCAGCAGTTTAACTGGGGGCACATATAGCAATCAGCCCCAGCATTTT,CASSLTGGTYSNQPQHF
TRBD1,TRBJ1-3,NA,TRBV27,TGTGCCAGCAGTTCCTTACAGGGGCCTGGAAACACCATATATTTT,CASSSLQGPGNTIYF
TRBD1,TRBJ1-2,NA,TRBV7-2,TGTGCCAGCAGTTTGACAGGGAAGGGCTACACCTTC,CASSLTGKGYTF
NA,TRBJ2-1,NA,TRBV6-1,TGTGCCAGCAGCCGAGGAGGGCCCGCAGAGCAGTTCTTC,CASSRGGPAEQFF
NA,TRBJ1-1,NA,TRBV9,TGTGCCAGCAGCGTAGCAAACCCCAGACAGATGAACACTGAAGCTTTCTTT,CASSVANPRQMNTEAFF
NA,TRBJ2-3,NA,TRBV5-1,TGCGCCAGCAGCTTATCTGTCAGCACAGATACGCAGTATTTT,CASSLSVSTDTQYF
NA,TRBJ2-5,NA,TRBV10-1,TGCGCCAGCAGTGGGGTAGTGGGGCCCCAAGAGACCCAGTACTTC,CASSGVVGPQETQYF
NA,TRBJ2-1,NA,TRBV5-1,TGCGCCAGCAGCTTAGGCCTAGCGAACAATGAGCAGTTCTTC,CASSLGLANNEQFF
TRBD2,TRBJ2-7,NA,TRBV19,TGTGCCAGTAGTCTCGGGGGGACTAGCGGCACCTACGAGCAGTACTTC,CASSLGGTSGTYEQYF
TRBD1,TRBJ2-7,few,TRBV19,TGTGCCAGTAGTATAGAAGGGACAGGGTCCAACGAGCAGTACTTC,CASSIEGTGSNEQYF
TRBD2,TRBJ2-1,NA,TRBV27,TGTGCCAGCAGTTTGGGGGGGAAGGTGTACAATGAGCAGTTCTTC,CASSLGGKVYNEQFF
NA,TRBJ2-1,NA,TRBV19,TGTGCCACCTCTAGCGCCTTGTCCTACAATGAGCAGTTCTTC,CATSSALSYNEQFF
TRBD1,TRBJ2-7,NA,TRBV9,TGTGCCAGCAGCGCCGGGACAGGCCGATACGAGCAGTACTTC,CASSAGTGRYEQYF
NA,TRBJ2-3,NA,TRBV24-1,TGTGCCACGTCAAGGGGATATCCGTCAGATACGCAGTATTTT,CATSRGYPSDTQYF
NA,TRBJ1-4,NA,TRBV5-4,TGTGCCAGCAGCTTCGGACAGAGTAATGAAAAACTGTTTTTT,CASSFGQSNEKLFF
NA,TRBJ2-7,NA,TRBV7-9,TGTGCCAGCAGCCCGAGTGTGGGTGGAGCCTCCCAGGAGCAGTACTTC,CASSPSVGGASQEQYF
TRBD2,TRBJ2-3,NA,TRBV7-2,TGTGCCAGCAGCTTAACCCCGGCGGGAGGACAAGATACGCAGTATTTT,CASSLTPAGGQDTQYF
TRBD1,TRBJ1-1,NA,TRBV11-3,TGTGCCAGCAGCTCGGGACAGGGGAACACTGAAGCTTTCTTT,CASSSGQGNTEAFF
NA,TRBJ1-1,NA,TRBV6-5,TGTGCCAGCAGTCCCCCCGGGGAGAGCACTGAAGCTTTCTTT,CASSPPGESTEAFF
TRBD1,TRBJ2-4,NA,TRBV7-9,TGTGCCAGCAGCCAGGGGACAGGGTTTACCAAAAACATTCAGTACTTC,CASSQGTGFTKNIQYF
TRBD1,TRBJ2-2,NA,TRBV4-1,TGCGCCAGCAGCCCCCAAGGGCAGGGGGAATTCACCGGGGAGCTGTTTTTT,CASSPQGQGEFTGELFF
NA,TRBJ1-2,few,TRBV19,TGTGCCAGTAGCTTTGCGCTGGACTATGGCTACACCTTC,CASSFALDYGYTF
TRBD2,TRBJ2-3,NA,TRBV5-1,TGCGCCAGCAGCTTAAGCGGGGGGTCGGATACGCAGTATTTT,CASSLSGGSDTQYF
TRBD2,TRBJ2-1,NA,TRBV5-1,TGCGCCAGCAGCTTGGTGTTCGGACTAGCGGGAGGTGAGCAGTTCTTC,CASSLVFGLAGGEQFF
TRBD2,TRBJ2-7,few,TRBV5-4,TGTGCCAGCAGCTTCGGACTAGCGGGAGGGAACGAGCAGTACTTC,CASSFGLAGGNEQYF
TRBD2,TRBJ2-7,NA,TRBV14,TGTGCCAGCAGCCCCCTAGCGGGAGGCTACGAGCAGTACTTC,CASSPLAGGYEQYF
TRBD1,TRBJ1-2,NA,TRBV6-2/TRBV6-3,TGTGCCAGCAGTGGAAGGATACAGGGGGCGTTTGTCTATGGCTACACCTTC,CASSGRIQGAFVYGYTF
NA,TRBJ1-1,NA,TRBV7-2,TGTGCCAGCAGCTTCGGTTGGGCGACCACTGAAGCTTTCTTT,CASSFGWATTEAFF
NA,TRBJ1-2,NA,TRBV5-1,TGCGCCAGCAGCTTGGCCGCGGGCGCGAGTTATGGCTACACCTTC,CASSLAAGASYGYTF
TRBD2,TRBJ2-7,NA,TRBV30,TGTGCCTGGGAACGACTAGCGGGAGAAGTAAGGAGCTCCTACGAGCAGTACTTC,CAWERLAGEVRSSYEQYF
TRBD2,TRBJ2-1,NA,TRBV6-5,TGTGCCAGCAGTTACCAACTAGCGGGACTTAATGAGCAGTTCTTC,CASSYQLAGLNEQFF
NA,TRBJ2-4,NA,TRBV29-1,TGCAGCGTTGATAGCGGGGACAGGGAGGGAAACATTCAGTACTTC,CSVDSGDREGNIQYF
TRBD1,TRBJ1-3,NA,TRBV5-1,TGCGCCAGCAGCTTGGATATCAGGGGGCCTGGAAACACCATATATTTT,CASSLDIRGPGNTIYF
NA,TRBJ1-5,once,TRBV7-2,TGTGCCAGCAGCTGGACTATCGGGCAGGGCCAGCCCCAGCATTTT,CASSWTIGQGQPQHF
NA,TRBJ1-6,NA,TRBV12-3/TRBV12-4,TGTGCCAGCAGTTACAGGGTCCATTCACCCCTCCACTTT,CASSYRVHSPLHF
TRBD2,TRBJ2-7,NA,TRBV27,TGTGCCAGCAGTTTATCCTTAGCGGGTCAGTCCGAGCAGTACTTC,CASSLSLAGQSEQYF
NA,TRBJ2-1,NA,TRBV5-4,TGTGCCAGCAGCTTAGGCGGTGAGCAGTTCTTC,CASSLGGEQFF
TRBD2,TRBJ2-7,NA,TRBV10-3,TGTGCCATCAGTAAGGGACTAGCGGGCCTCTCCTACGAGCAGTACTTC,CAISKGLAGLSYEQYF
TRBD1,TRBJ2-2,NA,TRBV20-1,TGCAGTGCCCCAGGGGGCGGGGAGCTGTTTTTT,CSAPGGGELFF
TRBD2,TRBJ2-1,NA,TRBV7-2,TGTGCCAGCAGCTTCCGCCGGGGGGACTACAATGAGCAGTTCTTC,CASSFRRGDYNEQFF
NA,TRBJ2-3,NA,TRBV5-4,TGTGCCAGCAGCCTAACCACAGATACGCAGTATTTT,CASSLTTDTQYF
NA,TRBJ2-7,few,TRBV11-2,TGTGCCAGCAGCTTAGCTCGGTACGACTACGAGCAGTACTTC,CASSLARYDYEQYF
NA,TRBJ2-3,NA,TRBV5-6,TGTGCCAGCAGCTCCAGGTTGAATGCAGATACGCAGTATTTT,CASSSRLNADTQYF
TRBD2,TRBJ2-1,NA,TRBV9,TGTGCCAGCAGCGTAGCAGGGGTAGCGGGATTCAATGAGCAGTTCTTC,CASSVAGVAGFNEQFF
TRBD2,TRBJ2-7,NA,TRBV3-1/TRBV3-2,TGTGCCAGCAGCCACGCAAGGACTAGCGGGAGTAACGAGCAGTACTTC,CASSHARTSGSNEQYF
TRBD1,TRBJ1-1,NA,TRBV27,TGTGCCAGCAGTTCCCGACAGGGTTTAGGCACTGAAGCTTTCTTT,CASSSRQGLGTEAFF